These 27 T cell receptor beta chains originate from one sample sequenced in a study of cytomegalovirus exposure and HLA in healthy donors. Clones were read by immunoSEQ multiplex PCR, and TCRdb kept only the in-frame ones, dropping some. Counted here are about 160,000 clones, 80% to 90% occurring once; the ten biggest clones make up around 2.3%. The sequenced sample consisted of PBMCs. The receptors were sampled from a woman between 18 and 30 years old in good health and CMV-seronegative.

V and J are TRBV19 and TRBJ2-7; maybe TRBD1 (6 bases). Per germline, CDR1 LNHDA and CDR2 SQIVND (reference sequence). This CDR3 has 13 residues. Trimming stripped 6 bases from V and 5 bases from J, with 14 bases between. The CDR3 nucleotides read TGTGCCAGTAGCGAAACAGGGAGCCACGAGCAGTACTTC. Translating it yields CASSETGSHEQYF.

The chain couples TRBV27 to TRBJ1-2; 11 bases are a match to TRBD1. CDR1 is MNHEY, CDR2 SMNVEV, per germline (reference sequence). J lost 4 bases, V lost 3 bases, and 4 bases had no gene match. CDR3 length equals 15 residues. The CDR3 sequence: CASSLDGTGGYGYTF. CDR3 DNA sequence: TGTGCCAGCAGTTTGGACGGGACAGGGGGCTATGGCTACACCTTC.

The chain employs TRBV15 and TRBJ1-1; D unclear. This CDR3 comprises 14 residues. The V end lost 7 bases, the J end lost 2 bases, and 14 bases lay between the germline ends. Germline assignment: CDR1 LNHNV and CDR2 YYDKDF (reference sequence). CDR3 loop: CATTLELFNTEAFF. The CDR3 region has the DNA TGTGCCACCACCCTGGAGCTATTTAACACTGAAGCTTTCTTT.

V usage is TRBV5-1 and J usage is TRBJ2-3; 11 bases are shared with TRBD2. Germline trimming cut 4 bases from V and 2 bases from J; bases unmatched to any gene: 6. The CDR3 runs to 16 residues. Germline V gives CDR1 SGHRS, CDR2 YFSETQ. This CDR3 is CASSPGTSGYTDTQYF. CDR3 in DNA: TGCGCCAGCAGCCCCGGGACTAGCGGATACACAGATACGCAGTATTTT.

The chain recombines TRBV7-6 with TRBJ1-1, with D possibly matching TRBD1 (5 bases). The CDR3 length is 13 residues. V was shortened by 4 bases and J by 8 bases, with 14 bases between the two germline ends. Looked up from germline, CDR1 is SGHVS and CDR2 is FNYEAQ. The chain's CDR3 is CASSSRDSEEAFF. CDR3 DNA sequence: TGTGCCAGCAGCTCCCGAGACAGTGAAGAAGCTTTCTTT.

The genes are TRBV21-1 and TRBJ1-5; TRBD1, the table's D call, lacks a check against the DNA. TRBV21-1 is tagged as a pseudogene. This CDR3 region has 13 residues. The CDR3 here is CASRGRENQPQHF. For the CDR3, the DNA is TGTGCCAGCAGGGGCCGAGAAAATCAGCCCCAGCATTTT.

This clone was observed a single time. V usage is TRBV7-2 and J usage is TRBJ2-2; weak D call: TRBD2 (6 bases). The CDR3 runs 15 residues. The ends were cut back, 4 bases at V and 1 base at J, with 10 bases in the middle. Germline CDR1 and CDR2: SGHTA and FQGNSA. The CDR3 nucleotides read TGTGCCAGCAGCTCTCTGGGGGGGAACACCGGGGAGCTGTTTTTT. As protein: CASSSLGGNTGELFF. Supplemented by reference TRBV7-2 and TRBJ2-2, the full variable domain reads GAGVSQSPSNKVTEKGKDVELRCDPISGHTALYWYRQSLGQGLEFLIYFQGNSAPDKSGLPSDRFSAERTGGSVSTLTIQRTQQEDSAVYLCASSSLGGNTGELFFGEGSRLTVL.

The gene calls are TRBV4-2 and TRBJ2-7; 9 bases agree with TRBD2. This CDR3 has 17 residues. With 1 base clipped from V and 5 bases from J, the junction kept 12 bases outside the gene matches. Germline V gene lookup returns CDR1 LGHNA and CDR2 YNFKEQ. CDR3 sequence reads: CASSQVELAGGQNEQYF. The CDR3, as DNA: TGTGCCAGCAGCCAAGTGGAGCTGGCGGGAGGGCAGAACGAGCAGTACTTC.

The chain links TRBV5-1 to TRBJ2-2; TRBD1 is a possible D gene (5 bases). With 1 base removed from V and 5 bases from J, the gap between germline ends came to 12 bases. The CDR3 is 15 amino acids. From germline, CDR1 is SGHRS and CDR2 YFSETQ. The chain's CDR3 is CASSLITGRTGELFF. The DNA of the CDR3 is TGCGCCAGCAGCTTGATCACAGGCCGGACCGGGGAGCTGTTTTTT.

This chain joins TRBV2 and TRBJ1-1; D gene ambiguous. Germline V gene lookup returns CDR1 SNHLY and CDR2 FYNNEI. CDR3 size: 14 residues. V was trimmed by 6 bases and J by 3 bases, leaving 14 bases between them. The CDR3, as DNA: TGTGCCAGCAGAGGGAGTTTTGTGGACACTGAAGCTTTCTTT. Translating gives CASRGSFVDTEAFF.

The chain uses TRBV5-1 and TRBJ2-3; TRBD2 aligns across 8 bases. V shed 2 bases and J 0 bases; nucleotides not matched to a gene: 2. Germline CDR1 reads SGHRS; CDR2 reads YFSETQ. The CDR3 has 15 residues. CDR3 nucleotide sequence: TGCGCCAGCAGCTTAGCGGGGGCGAGCACAGATACGCAGTATTTT. Amino acid sequence: CASSLAGASTDTQYF.

Only one count was recorded for this clone. The CDR3 is CASSLRPGAMNTGELFF. CDR3 coding DNA: TGCGCCAGCAGCTTGCGGCCTGGGGCGATGAACACCGGGGAGCTGTTTTTT. The chain has TRBV5-1 and TRBJ2-2; tentatively, D is TRBD1 (5 bases). V was trimmed by 1 base and J by 1 base, leaving 14 bases between them. This CDR3 comprises 17 residues. Germline V gene lookup returns CDR1 SGHRS and CDR2 YFSETQ.

The genes are TRBV19 and TRBJ1-2; the match to TRBD1 covers 7 bases. The CDR3 has 12 residues. Germline CDR1 and CDR2: LNHDA and SQIVND (reference sequence). The V and J ends lost 5 bases and 7 bases, in that order; junction bases with no gene match: 4. DNA for the CDR3: TGTGCCAGTAGTCGACAGGGATTTGGCTACACCTTC. Translation: CASSRQGFGYTF.

This chain joins TRBV14 and TRBJ1-2; D is perhaps TRBD1 (5 bases). Looked up from germline, CDR1 is SGHDN and CDR2 is FVKESK. V was trimmed by 0 bases and J by 4 bases, leaving 15 bases between them. The CDR3 covers 16 residues. The CDR3 is CASSQENERQPYGYTF. CDR3 coding DNA: TGTGCCAGCAGCCAAGAAAATGAAAGACAGCCCTATGGCTACACCTTC.

The chain links TRBV7-8 to TRBJ2-1; D is unclear. Between the trimmed V and J ends, which lost 1 base and 7 bases, there was a span of 11 bases. The CDR3 has 14 amino acids. Germline-derived CDR1 and CDR2 are SGHVS and FQNEAQ. The CDR3 nucleotides read TGTGCCAGCAGCTTAGAGCGCCCCCCGAATGAGCAGTTCTTC. Its translation is CASSLERPPNEQFF.

V is TRBV7-8 and J is TRBJ2-5; maybe TRBD2 (6 bases). V dropped 5 bases and J dropped 7 bases, with 14 bases sitting between them. The CDR3 runs 13 residues. Germline values: CDR1 SGHVS, CDR2 FQNEAQ. CDR3 sequence: CASSLTVGGTQYF. In DNA form, the CDR3 reads TGTGCCAGCAGCCTTACTGTGGGAGGGACCCAGTACTTC.

V is TRBV7-2 and J is TRBJ2-7; D not resolved. V was cut by 5 bases and J by 3 bases, with 5 bases left in between. This CDR3 is 11 amino acids long. The germline gives CDR1 SGHTA, CDR2 FQGNSA. DNA of the CDR3: TGTGCCAGCAGCCCCCTCTACGAGCAGTACTTC. It specifies CASSPLYEQYF.

CDR3: CASSVASGETQYF. CDR3 coding DNA: TGTGCCAGCAGCGTAGCCTCCGGGGAGACCCAGTACTTC. The V call is TRBV9, the J call TRBJ2-5, with D unresolved. The CDR3 is made up of 13 amino acids. The germline CDR1 and CDR2 sequences are SGDLS and YYNGEE. The V end lost 0 bases, the J end lost 5 bases, and 8 bases lay between the germline ends.

The chain uses TRBV7-8 and TRBJ1-5, with a weak D call TRBD1 (6 bases). V dropped 4 bases and J dropped 3 bases, with 28 bases sitting between them. CDR3 size: 20 residues. Germline CDR1 and CDR2: SGHVS and FQNEAQ. The CDR3 nucleotides read TGTGCCAGCAGCTCCCAAGAATTTGCCGGGACAACCGGGTTCAATCAGCCCCAGCATTTT. It specifies CASSSQEFAGTTGFNQPQHF.

In its sample, this clone was seen once. The chain uses TRBV4-3 and TRBJ2-7; tentatively, D is TRBD1 (5 bases). The CDR3 runs to 14 residues. Germline assignment: CDR1 LGHNA and CDR2 YSLEER. Trimming took 1 base from V and 2 from J, leaving 9 bases between them. The CDR3 bases are TGCGCCAGCAGCCAAGGAACGACAGCCTACGAGCAGTACTTC. Its protein is CASSQGTTAYEQYF.

The rearrangement links TRBV2 to TRBJ1-2; 8 bases agree with TRBD1. This CDR3 has 15 residues. Germline trimming cut 5 bases from V and 8 bases from J; bases unmatched to any gene: 13. The germline V gene encodes CDR1 SNHLY and CDR2 FYNNEI. CDR3 sequence (DNA): TGTGCCAGCAGTACGGACAGGGCAGAGTCGGGCGGCTACACCTTC. Protein sequence: CASSTDRAESGGYTF.

The CDR3 reads CASSPPGQGQETQYF. CDR3 in DNA: TGTGCCAGCTCACCCCCGGGACAGGGCCAAGAGACCCAGTACTTC. This chain joins TRBV18 and TRBJ2-5, with 9 positions matching TRBD1. The germline V gene has CDR1 KGHSH and CDR2 LQKENI. The CDR3 has 15 residues. V trimming: 3 bases; J trimming: 1 base; junction bases outside the gene matches: 3.

CDR3 in amino acids: CASSSPNQPQHF. CDR3 bases: TGTGCCAGCAGCTCCCCAAATCAGCCCCAGCATTTT. The chain is built from TRBV7-2 and TRBJ1-5; D call uncertain. The germline CDR1 and CDR2 sequences are SGHTA and FQGNSA. V shed 4 bases and J shed 4 bases, with 5 bases lying between them. This CDR3 contains 12 residues.

The J gene is TRBJ1-2, the V gene TRBV2, with D unresolved. CDR1 and CDR2 from the germline V gene are SNHLY and FYNNEI. CDR3 length: 16 residues. Trimming removed 0 bases from V and 4 bases from J, with 15 bases in between. The CDR3 loop is CASSEARTQSSYGYTF. The CDR3 DNA is TGTGCCAGCAGTGAAGCCAGAACCCAGTCTAGCTATGGCTACACCTTC.

The V and J genes are TRBV2 and TRBJ2-3, with D uncertain. The CDR3 spans 14 residues. Deletions cut 6 bases from V and 0 bases from J, with 10 bases between. CDR1 is SNHLY and CDR2 is FYNNEI in the germline V gene. The CDR3 protein is CASSNTLSTDTQYF. The CDR3 bases are TGTGCCAGCAGCAACACCCTCAGCACAGATACGCAGTATTTT. The variable domain in full, with the rest retrieved from reference TRBV2 and TRBJ2-3, is EPEVTQTPSHQVTQMGQEVILRCVPISNHLYFYWYRQILGQKVEFLVSFYNNEISEKSEIFDDQFSVERPDGSNFTLKIRSTKLEDSAMYFCASSNTLSTDTQYFGPGTRLTVL.

This chain uses TRBV5-4 with TRBJ2-7, with D possibly being TRBD1 (6 bases). Trimming took 2 bases from V and 3 from J, leaving 15 bases between them. Germline V gene sequence: CDR1 SGHNT, CDR2 YYREEE (reference sequence). This CDR3 has 15 residues. The CDR3 protein is CASSLSVSRGYEQYF. Here the CDR3 DNA reads TGTGCCAGCAGCTTATCGGTTAGCAGGGGCTACGAGCAGTACTTC.

This rearrangement joins TRBV19 to TRBJ1-5, with a tentative D call TRBD1 (6 bases). V lost 5 bases to trimming and J lost 2 bases, with 13 bases between them. CDR1 is LNHDA and CDR2 is SQIVND in the germline V gene (reference sequence). The CDR3 is 15 residues long. CDR3 amino acids: CASSPPGVGNQPQHF. The CDR3 DNA reads TGTGCCAGTAGTCCACCAGGGGTGGGCAATCAGCCCCAGCATTTT.